Below, 20 T cell receptor beta chains from the same sample are listed, as sequenced in a study of long-term antiretroviral therapy in people with HIV. Running of the v3.0 immunoSEQ assay took place at survey level. The table came from immunoSEQ multiplex PCR; TCRdb's copy has only in-frame clones and leaves some out. The sample records roughly 29,000 clones, around 95% being singletons. Source: unsorted PBMCs, taken 5.3 years after starting antiretroviral therapy. These receptors came from a man aged 25 to 45 with HIV.

The J gene is TRBJ2-1, the V gene TRBV29-1; tentatively, D is TRBD1 or TRBD2 (5 bases each). The germline V and J ends were trimmed by 6 bases and 7 bases, with 19 bases remaining between them. CDR1 and CDR2 from the germline V gene are SQVTM and ANQGSEA. The CDR3 contains 14 residues. CDR3 region: CSVPLGRASNEQFF. The CDR3, as DNA: TGCAGCGTCCCGCTGGGACGGGCTTCGAATGAGCAGTTCTTC.

The gene calls are TRBV7-3 and TRBJ1-1; D might be TRBD1 (5 bases). The CDR3 is 16 residues long. Germline V CDR1 and CDR2: SGHTA, FQGTGA. V was cut by 2 bases and J by 0 bases, with 13 bases left in between. The CDR3 sequence: CASSLGTDVMNTEAFF. The DNA for the CDR3 is TGTGCCAGCAGCTTAGGGACGGATGTCATGAACACTGAAGCTTTCTTT.

The chain combines TRBV2 with TRBJ2-7, with D maybe TRBD2 (6 bases). The CDR3 is 13 amino acids. Trimming removed 6 bases at V and 0 bases at J, with 9 bases between. Germline values: CDR1 SNHLY, CDR2 FYNNEI. CDR3 region: CASRRDGSYEQYF. CDR3 DNA sequence: TGTGCCAGCAGGCGGGACGGCTCCTACGAGCAGTACTTC.

This sequence joins TRBV4-1 and TRBJ2-2, with 9 bases identical to TRBD2. Germline-derived CDR1 and CDR2 are MGHRA and YSYEKL. The CDR3 covers 16 residues. V was pared by 4 bases and J by 6 bases, with 9 bases of the junction left unmatched. DNA of the CDR3: TGCGCCAGCAGCCCTCGAGCGGGGGGCGACCCCGGGGAGCTGTTTTTT. It is translated as CASSPRAGGDPGELFF.

The CDR3 loop is CASSRGAQSTDTQYF. CDR3 DNA sequence: TGTGCCAGCTCACGGGGGGCTCAGAGTACAGATACGCAGTATTTT. V is TRBV18 and J is TRBJ2-3; D tentatively reads TRBD1 or TRBD2 (6 bases each). The germline gives CDR1 KGHSH, CDR2 LQKENI. V lost 4 bases, J lost 3 bases, and 14 bases lay in between. The CDR3 contains 15 residues.

The V and J genes are TRBV27 and TRBJ2-1; 9 nucleotides align to TRBD1. Trimming at V came to 8 bases and at J to 3 bases, leaving 8 bases not matched to a gene. The CDR3 runs to 15 residues. The V gene's germline CDR1 is MNHEY and CDR2 SMNVEV (reference sequence). The CDR3 region has the DNA TGTGCCAGCTTGAATACGGGACAGGGCTACAATGAGCAGTTCTTC. This codes for CASLNTGQGYNEQFF.

Judged by abundance, this clone is medium-sized. Within the sample, other DNA sequences also encode this same CDR3. This chain joins TRBV4-1 and TRBJ1-1; D is perhaps TRBD1 (5 bases). This CDR3 is 15 amino acids long. V lost 1 base to trimming and J lost 2 bases, with 11 bases between them. CDR1 is MGHRA, CDR2 YSYEKL, per germline. CDR3 in amino acids: CASSQGGPANTEAFF. CDR3 coding DNA: TGCGCCAGCAGCCAAGGGGGCCCAGCTAACACTGAAGCTTTCTTT.

The V gene is TRBV4-1, the J gene TRBJ1-1; possibly TRBD1 for D (5 bases). CDR3 length: 16 residues. Trimming removed 3 bases from V and 11 bases from J, with 25 bases in between. The germline V gene encodes CDR1 MGHRA and CDR2 YSYEKL. CDR3 protein: CASSHLMRTGERQAFF. The CDR3 bases are TGCGCCAGCAGCCACCTTATGCGGACGGGGGAACGTCAGGCTTTCTTT.

The rearrangement joins TRBV7-6 to TRBJ2-2; tentative D call: TRBD1 (5 bases). CDR1 and CDR2 from the germline V gene are SGHVS and FNYEAQ. V lost 0 bases to trimming and J lost 10 bases, with 12 bases between them. This CDR3 has 14 residues. CDR3 DNA sequence: TGTGCCAGCAGCTTAGCGCAGGGTCACTTGGAGCTGTTTTTT. This translates into CASSLAQGHLELFF. The full variable domain, in which reference TRBV7-6 and TRBJ2-2 provide the parts outside the CDR3, is GAGVSQSPRYKVTKRGQDVALRCDPISGHVSLYWYRQALGQGPEFLTYFNYEAQQDKSGLPNDRFSAERPEGSISTLTIQRTEQRDSAMYRCASSLAQGHLELFFGEGSRLTVL.

This clone is a singleton in its sample. The CDR3 region is CASSLGQGMYGYTF. CDR3 nucleotides: TGTGCCAGCAGCTTAGGGCAGGGGATGTATGGCTACACCTTC. J is TRBJ1-2 and V is TRBV11-2, with D maybe TRBD1 (6 bases). Germline CDR1 and CDR2: SGHAT and FQNNGV. V was clipped by 1 base and J by 5 bases, with 11 bases between them. CDR3 length: 14 amino acids.

The rearrangement uses TRBV7-2 and TRBJ2-7; D is possibly TRBD2 (6 bases). CDR3 size: 13 residues. The V gene's germline CDR1 is SGHTA and CDR2 FQGNSA. V gave up 3 bases and J gave up 3 bases, with 9 bases separating them. The CDR3 protein is CASSFLGGYEQYF. CDR3 coding DNA: TGTGCCAGCAGCTTCCTCGGGGGCTACGAGCAGTACTTC.

CDR3 nucleotide sequence: TGTGCCAGCAGTTTATCCCCCACAGGGGACTATGGCTACACCTTC. Translating it yields CASSLSPTGDYGYTF. The chain combines TRBV28 with TRBJ1-2, with 7 bases that match TRBD1. The CDR3 has 15 residues. Germline assignment: CDR1 MDHEN and CDR2 SYDVKM. Trimming cost V 1 base and J 3 bases; bases outside gene matches: 5.

The V gene is TRBV6-5, the J gene TRBJ2-3; D unresolved. This CDR3 has 14 amino acids. Looked up from germline, CDR1 is MNHEY and CDR2 is SVGAGI. V lost 2 bases and J 0 bases, leaving 6 bases between the germline ends. The CDR3 DNA follows: TGTGCCAGCAGTTACGTTCCAAGCACAGATACGCAGTATTTT. Translated: CASSYVPSTDTQYF.

This chain uses TRBV15 with TRBJ2-3; the D is unclear. Trimming stripped 0 bases from V and 4 bases from J, with 8 bases between. Germline lookup yields CDR1 LNHNV and CDR2 YYDKDF (reference sequence). The CDR3 loop spans 14 amino acids. CDR3 amino acids: CATSRDVVADTQYF. The DNA for the CDR3 is TGTGCCACCAGCAGAGATGTGGTGGCAGATACGCAGTATTTT.

The chain is built from TRBV10-2 and TRBJ1-5; 9 nucleotides line up with TRBD1. V was clipped by 5 bases and J by 4 bases; unmatched bases: 6. The germline gives CDR1 WSHSY, CDR2 SAAADI. CDR3 size: 15 residues. The CDR3 loop reads CASSITGTGNQPQHF. Here the CDR3 DNA reads TGCGCCAGCAGTATTACCGGGACAGGGAATCAGCCCCAGCATTTT.

The chain's CDR3 is CASSIGIAGGSYEQYF. The DNA for the CDR3 is TGTGCCAGTAGTATAGGAATAGCGGGAGGCTCCTACGAGCAGTACTTC. The chain employs TRBV19 and TRBJ2-7, with TRBD2 matching 10 bases. The germline V gene encodes CDR1 LNHDA and CDR2 SQIVND (reference sequence). The J segment lost 0 bases and the V segment lost 1 base, leaving 3 bases of the junction unmatched. The CDR3 totals 16 residues.

A single count supports this clone. The V call is TRBV19, the J call TRBJ2-7; 8 bases line up with TRBD1. V lost 7 bases to trimming and J lost 4 bases; unmatched junction nucleotides: 3. The CDR3 covers 12 residues. Per the germline V gene, CDR1 is LNHDA and CDR2 is SQIVND (reference sequence). CDR3 DNA: TGTGCCAGTACCGGACAGGGATACGAGCAGTACTTC. Protein sequence: CASTGQGYEQYF.

The rearrangement links TRBV28 to TRBJ2-1, with 9 bases fitting TRBD1. The CDR3 extends over 15 amino acids. Germline CDR1 reads MDHEN; CDR2 reads SYDVKM. Germline trimming cut 6 bases from V and 5 bases from J; bases unmatched to any gene: 8. The CDR3 loop is CASSARDRADNEQFF. Written as DNA, the CDR3 is TGTGCCAGCAGCGCCCGGGACAGGGCGGACAATGAGCAGTTCTTC.

This clone was observed once. The CDR3 reads CASSLALGPSSNQPQHF. In DNA, the CDR3 is TGCGCCAGCAGCTTGGCCCTCGGACCGAGCAGCAATCAGCCCCAGCATTTT. This chain uses TRBV5-1 with TRBJ1-5; D is uncertain. The CDR3 runs 17 residues. Trimming removed 0 bases at V and 1 base at J, with 14 bases between. Germline-derived CDR1 and CDR2 are SGHRS and YFSETQ.

The DNA for the CDR3 is TGTGCCAGCTCACCACCGGGTCACTCCTACAATGAGCAGTTCTTC. This translates into CASSPPGHSYNEQFF. V and J are TRBV18 and TRBJ2-1; D gene ambiguous. The length of the CDR3 is 15 residues. The germline V gene encodes CDR1 KGHSH and CDR2 LQKENI. V was clipped by 0 bases and J by 0 bases, with 6 bases between them.